This record covers a single T cell receptor beta chain. What it binds is not known. This sample was included in a study of breast tumors, draining lymph nodes, adjacent tissues. One entry per CDR3 protein, called by TCRdb with MiXCR from the multiplex PCR reads. The sample has 84,000 or so distinct CDR3 sequences; roughly 29% are singletons. Breast cancer patients provided tissue from their axillary draining lymph nodes. Findings of the study overall: Most tumor T cells seemingly derive from lymph node, then expand in tumor. Data only fit, rather than demonstrated, lymph node origin of most tumor T cells. Compared with basal-like, luminal-like tumors shared significantly more repertoire with nontumor tissue. Tumor TCR diversity was below lymph nodes but above nontumor tissue.

V gave up 4 bases and J gave up 6 bases, with 22 bases separating them. The CDR3 is 16 residues long. The germline V gene has CDR1 MRHNA and CDR2 SNTAGT. This sequence was found in a female donor with breast cancer. Some clones in this sample may be carry-over from other donors' samples. Sequencing used axillary lymph node tissue. V is TRBV6-4 and J is TRBJ2-7; D possibly uses TRBD1 or TRBD2 (5 bases each). For the CDR3, the DNA is TGTGCCAGCAGTGCCTCGGGGCCTGGCCTGTCGGTCGAGCAGTACTTC. It specifies CASSASGPGLSVEQYF.